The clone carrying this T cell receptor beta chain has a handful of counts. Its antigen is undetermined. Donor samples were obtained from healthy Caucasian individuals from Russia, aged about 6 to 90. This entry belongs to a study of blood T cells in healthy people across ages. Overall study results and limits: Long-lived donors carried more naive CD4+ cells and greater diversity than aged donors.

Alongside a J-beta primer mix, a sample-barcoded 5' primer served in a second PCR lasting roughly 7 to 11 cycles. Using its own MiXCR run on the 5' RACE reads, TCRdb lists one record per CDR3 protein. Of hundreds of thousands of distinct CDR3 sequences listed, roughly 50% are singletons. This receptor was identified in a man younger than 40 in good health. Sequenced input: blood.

CDR3 residues: CASSHPGQGSHTF. The CDR3 nucleotides are TGCGCCAGCAGCCACCCGGGACAGGGTAGTCACACCTTC. This sequence joins TRBV4-3 and TRBJ1-2; 9 bases map to TRBD1. Trimming took 3 bases from V and 12 from J; bases not matched to a gene: 8. The V gene's germline CDR1 is LGHNA and CDR2 YSLEER. This CDR3 is 13 amino acids long.